This T cell receptor beta chain was sequenced for a study of T cell changes during pregnancy in multiple sclerosis. Assay: immunoSEQ multiplex PCR; the TCRdb copy retains only in-frame clones and omits some. The profile shows some 80,000 clones, about 89% of them singletons. V dropped 1 base and J dropped 3 bases, with 13 bases sitting between them. This CDR3 contains 16 residues. Germline V gene data show CDR1 as MGHRA and CDR2 as YSYEKL. The V and J genes are TRBV4-1 and TRBJ1-3; D remains unclear. Source: peripheral blood, taken in the first trimester of pregnancy. The receptor comes from a female donor in good health, enrolled as a control in a pregnancy study. CDR3 region: CASSQGRGRSGNTIYF. CDR3 nucleotides: TGCGCCAGCAGCCAAGGAAGAGGGAGAAGTGGAAACACCATATATTTT.